This T cell receptor beta chain comes out of a study of Graves' ophthalmopathy and Graves' hyperthyroidism. Points from the study as a whole: In blood, most expanded thyroid clonotypes above 0.001 frequency were also detected.

RNA transcripts yielded amplified TCR beta CDR3 regions. HTBI primers were employed in first-round RT-PCR, then a second-round multiplex PCR followed. Each CDR3 protein gets one entry after TCRdb re-called the multiplex PCR reads with MiXCR. There are 340,000 or so distinct CDR3 sequences in the sample; about a sixth occur only once, and 9% to 15% lies in the top ten. The PBMCs had their origin in 10 ml of fresh peripheral blood. This clonotype was found many times. Antigen: not known. The germline V and J ends were trimmed by 2 bases and 0 bases, with 8 bases remaining between them. The germline CDR1 and CDR2 sequences are SGHTA and FQGNSA. The CDR3 sequence is 15 residues long.

The receptor was isolated from an adult man with Graves' ophthalmopathy. V gene TRBV7-2 combines with J gene TRBJ1-5; D unresolved. Sequenced sample: peripheral blood. CDR3 in amino acids: CASSLSANSNQPQHF. The CDR3, as DNA: TGTGCCAGCAGCTTATCGGCGAATAGCAATCAGCCCCAGCATTTT.